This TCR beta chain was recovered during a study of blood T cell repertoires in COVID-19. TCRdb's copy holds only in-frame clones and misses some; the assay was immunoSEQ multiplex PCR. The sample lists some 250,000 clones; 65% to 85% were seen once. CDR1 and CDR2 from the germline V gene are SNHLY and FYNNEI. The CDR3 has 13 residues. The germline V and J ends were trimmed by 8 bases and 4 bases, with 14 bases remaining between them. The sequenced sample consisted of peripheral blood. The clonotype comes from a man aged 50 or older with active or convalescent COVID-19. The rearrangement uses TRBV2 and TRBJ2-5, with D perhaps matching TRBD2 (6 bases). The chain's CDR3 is CASLSGTRETQYF. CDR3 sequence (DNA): TGTGCCAGCCTCTCCGGGACTCGAGAGACCCAGTACTTC.